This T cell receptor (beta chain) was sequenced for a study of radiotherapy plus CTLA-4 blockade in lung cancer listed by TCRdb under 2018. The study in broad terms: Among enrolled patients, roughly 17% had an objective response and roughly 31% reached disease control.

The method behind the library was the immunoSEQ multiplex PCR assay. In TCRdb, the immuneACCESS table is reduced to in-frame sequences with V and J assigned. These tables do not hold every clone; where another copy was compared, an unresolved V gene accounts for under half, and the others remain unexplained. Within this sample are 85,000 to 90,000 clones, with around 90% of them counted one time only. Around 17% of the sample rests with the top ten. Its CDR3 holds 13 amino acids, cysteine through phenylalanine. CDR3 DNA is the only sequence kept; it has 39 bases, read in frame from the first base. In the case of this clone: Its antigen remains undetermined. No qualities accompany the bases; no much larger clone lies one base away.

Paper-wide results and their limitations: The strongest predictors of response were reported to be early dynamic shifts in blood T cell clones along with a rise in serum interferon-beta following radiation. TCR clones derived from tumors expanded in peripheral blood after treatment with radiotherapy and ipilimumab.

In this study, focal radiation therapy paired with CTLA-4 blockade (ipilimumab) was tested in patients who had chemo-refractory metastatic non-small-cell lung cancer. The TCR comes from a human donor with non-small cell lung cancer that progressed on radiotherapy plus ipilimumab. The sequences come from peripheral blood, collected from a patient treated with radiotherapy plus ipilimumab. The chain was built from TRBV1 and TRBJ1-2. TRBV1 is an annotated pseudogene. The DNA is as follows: TGCACCAGCAGTCGAACCGAGCTCTATGGCTACACCTTC. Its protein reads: CTSSRTELYGYTF.